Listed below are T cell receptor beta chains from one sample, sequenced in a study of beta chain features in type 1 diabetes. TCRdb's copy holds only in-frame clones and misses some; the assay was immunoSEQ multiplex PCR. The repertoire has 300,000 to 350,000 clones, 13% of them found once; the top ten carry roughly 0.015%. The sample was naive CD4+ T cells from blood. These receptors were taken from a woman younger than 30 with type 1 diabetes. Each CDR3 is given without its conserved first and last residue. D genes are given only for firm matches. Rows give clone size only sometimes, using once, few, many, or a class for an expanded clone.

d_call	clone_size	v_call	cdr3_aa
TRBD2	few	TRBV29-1	SGLAGGPGETQY
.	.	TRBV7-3	ASSSAGGTEAF
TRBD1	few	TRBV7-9	ASSSGTITGGSETQY
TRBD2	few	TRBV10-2	ASSDRLAGGDNEQF
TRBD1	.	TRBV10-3	AIREGTGSSYEQY
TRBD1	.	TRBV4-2	ASSQGAGGELF
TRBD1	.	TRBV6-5	ASRAPGQGLRYT
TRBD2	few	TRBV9	ASRSLAGVVYEQY
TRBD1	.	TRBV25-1	ASSRQGGLDNEQF
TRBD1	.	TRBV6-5	ASSSTRGQGRTEAF
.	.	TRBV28	ASKTGLPGETQY